Listed here are 26 T cell receptor beta chains from one sample, sequenced in a study of control samples from healthy donors and cancer patients. The repertoire was sequenced with immunoSEQ multiplex PCR; TCRdb's copy has only in-frame clones and lacks some. The repertoire includes 60,000 to 75,000 clones, over 80% of them detected once, and about 15% sits in the top ten. The sequenced sample consisted of blood. These receptors originate from a man aged 60 to 69 in good health.

J is TRBJ1-3 and V is TRBV19; D uncertain. Germline CDR1 and CDR2: LNHDA and SQIVND (reference sequence). This CDR3 is built from 14 residues. Trimming stripped 2 bases from V and 4 bases from J, with 9 bases between. CDR3 sequence reads: CASSITLSGNTIYF. The CDR3 DNA is TGTGCCAGTAGTATAACGCTGTCCGGAAACACCATATATTTT.

The V call is TRBV27, the J call TRBJ2-7; 8 bases fit TRBD1. The germline CDR1 and CDR2 sequences are MNHEY and SMNVEV (reference sequence). CDR3 length: 14 residues. V shed 5 bases, J shed 2 bases, and the junction held 5 bases outside the gene matches. DNA for the CDR3: TGTGCCAGCAGTCCCAGGGGGCAGGCCTACGAGCAGTACTTC. It translates to CASSPRGQAYEQYF.

The chain employs TRBV7-3 and TRBJ2-2, with 12 nucleotides matching TRBD2. This CDR3 is 18 amino acids long. V shed 0 bases and J 1 base; nucleotides not matched to a gene: 3. CDR1 and CDR2 (germline): SGHTA, FQGTGA. The CDR3 spells CASSLTTSGSRNTGELFF. The CDR3, as DNA: TGTGCCAGCAGCTTAACGACTAGCGGGAGCCGGAACACCGGGGAGCTGTTTTTT.

The V and J genes are TRBV11-3 and TRBJ2-5; D ambiguous. V was shortened by 5 bases and J by 4 bases, with 11 bases between the two germline ends. The CDR3 is made up of 13 amino acids. Germline V lookup: CDR1 SGHNT, CDR2 YENEEA. The CDR3 DNA reads as TGTGCCAGCAGCGCCAGAGGAGCAGAGACCCAGTACTTC. Translation: CASSARGAETQYF.

CDR3 nucleotide sequence: TGTGCCACCAGTGATTTCTTTGGGGACCACAATGAGCAGTTCTTC. This translates into CATSDFFGDHNEQFF. The V and J genes are TRBV24-1 and TRBJ2-1; tentatively, D is TRBD1 or TRBD2 (5 bases each). CDR1 KGHDR and CDR2 SFDVKD come from the germline V gene. The CDR3 extends over 15 amino acids. V lost 1 base, J lost 5 bases, and 11 bases lay in between.

This clone was counted once. The rearrangement links TRBV3-1 (or the pseudogene TRBV3-2) to TRBJ1-3; D perhaps matches TRBD1 (6 bases). The V and J ends lost 1 base and 3 bases respectively, with 13 bases between them. This CDR3 has 16 residues. The germline CDR1 and CDR2 sequences are LGHDT and YNNKEL (reference sequence). CDR3 nucleotides: TGTGCCAGCAGCCAAGTAACAGGGAGTCTTGGAAACACCATATATTTT. It codes for CASSQVTGSLGNTIYF.

V gene TRBV3-1 (or the pseudogene TRBV3-2) combines with J gene TRBJ1-1, with TRBD1 as a possible D gene (5 bases). This CDR3 spans 11 amino acids. Germline CDR1 and CDR2: LGHDT and YNNKEL (reference sequence). V lost 4 bases and J 6 bases, leaving 6 bases between the germline ends. CDR3 nucleotide sequence: TGTGCCAGCAGCCGAGGGGCTGAAGCTTTCTTT. It encodes CASSRGAEAFF.

The chain carries TRBV28 and TRBJ2-7, with 10 positions matching TRBD1. The CDR3 runs to 19 residues. V trimming: 0 bases; J trimming: 2 bases; junction bases outside the gene matches: 13. The V gene's germline CDR1 is MDHEN and CDR2 SYDVKM. The CDR3 spells CASSLWGQGRAATPYEQYF. The CDR3 coding sequence is TGTGCCAGCAGTTTATGGGGACAGGGGCGAGCGGCTACGCCCTACGAGCAGTACTTC.

The chain recombines TRBV7-2 with TRBJ2-7, with D unresolved. The CDR3 extends over 17 amino acids. Germline assignment: CDR1 SGHTA and CDR2 FQGNSA. V dropped 3 bases and J dropped 4 bases, with 22 bases sitting between them. In nucleotides, the CDR3 is TGTGCCAGCAGCTTCGAACCACTCGAATCTGTGGGTTACGAGCAGTACTTC. It encodes CASSFEPLESVGYEQYF.

The V call is TRBV4-3, the J call TRBJ1-6, with a weak D call TRBD1 (5 bases). The CDR3 runs to 17 residues. The germline V gene encodes CDR1 LGHNA and CDR2 YSLEER. V was trimmed by 0 bases and J by 10 bases, leaving 19 bases between them. For the CDR3, the DNA is TGCGCCAGCAGCCAAGATAGTTGGTTAGGGGAGGACTCACCCCTCCACTTT. Residues: CASSQDSWLGEDSPLHF.

The rearrangement joins TRBV3-1 (or the pseudogene TRBV3-2) to TRBJ2-7; D possibly corresponds to TRBD2 (5 bases). CDR3 length: 15 amino acids. Trimming took 1 base from V and 2 from J, leaving 12 bases between them. Germline loops: CDR1 LGHDT, CDR2 YNNKEL (reference sequence). CDR3 sequence: CASSQVAGGAYEQYF. DNA of the CDR3: TGTGCCAGCAGCCAAGTGGCCGGAGGCGCCTACGAGCAGTACTTC.

By frequency in the sample, this clone is medium-sized. The CDR3 region is CASSFISGRAYEQYF. Written as DNA, the CDR3 is TGTGCCAGCAGCTTCATTAGCGGGAGGGCCTACGAGCAGTACTTC. J is TRBJ2-7 and V is TRBV7-8; 11 nucleotides line up with TRBD2. The CDR3 contains 15 residues. Trimming at V came to 3 bases and at J to 2 bases, leaving 3 bases not matched to a gene. Germline assignment: CDR1 SGHVS and CDR2 FQNEAQ.

V usage is TRBV6-5 and J usage is TRBJ2-3; a weak D match, TRBD2 (6 bases). The CDR3 extends over 12 amino acids. With 10 bases removed from V and 5 bases from J, the gap between germline ends came to 13 bases. The germline gives CDR1 MNHEY, CDR2 SVGAGI. The CDR3 loop is CANGTPVDTQYF. As DNA, the CDR3 is TGTGCCAATGGGACTCCTGTAGATACGCAGTATTTT.

The chain has TRBV7-9 and TRBJ2-2, with 14 bases aligning to TRBD2. V shed 3 bases, J shed 2 bases, and the junction held 8 bases outside the gene matches. Germline V lookup: CDR1 SEHNR, CDR2 FQNEAQ (reference sequence). The CDR3 runs to 19 residues. The DNA for the CDR3 is TGTGCCAGCAGCTTCCTCCCGGGACTAGCGGGAGATAACACCGGGGAGCTGTTTTTT. Protein: CASSFLPGLAGDNTGELFF.

The rearrangement uses TRBV4-3 and TRBJ2-1, with 7 positions matching TRBD2. The CDR3 spans 19 residues. After removal of 3 bases from V and 0 bases from J, the junction contained 14 bases not matched to a gene. Germline V gives CDR1 LGHNA, CDR2 YSLEER. Here the CDR3 reads CASSQALFLAASSYNEQFF. CDR3 in DNA: TGCGCCAGCAGCCAGGCCCTTTTTCTAGCGGCGAGCTCCTACAATGAGCAGTTCTTC.

This chain links TRBV7-2 with TRBJ2-5, with a tentative D call TRBD2 (5 bases). The ends were cut back, 6 bases at V and 2 bases at J, with 16 bases in the middle. Germline V lookup: CDR1 SGHTA, CDR2 FQGNSA. CDR3 size: 15 residues. For the CDR3, the DNA is TGTGCCAGCAGTACATATAGCGACCGACAAGAGACCCAGTACTTC. Its translation is CASSTYSDRQETQYF.

This clone has more than one count but fewer than ten. The rearrangement joins TRBV6-5 to TRBJ1-4, with D maybe TRBD1 (5 bases). CDR3 length equals 14 residues. Trimming shortened V by 6 bases and J by 7 bases, and 15 bases separated the two germline ends. The germline CDR1 and CDR2 sequences are MNHEY and SVGAGI. CDR3 DNA: TGTGCCAGCAGAGGCAACATGAGGGGTGAAAAACTGTTTTTT. Translation gives CASRGNMRGEKLFF.

This CDR3 reads CASSPGQTNYGYTF. CDR3 sequence (DNA): TGTGCCAGCAGCCCCGGACAGACCAACTATGGCTACACCTTC. This chain links TRBV28 with TRBJ1-2, with D perhaps matching TRBD1 (6 bases). Deletions cut 6 bases from V and 2 bases from J, with 13 bases between. Germline-derived CDR1 and CDR2 are MDHEN and SYDVKM. The CDR3 covers 14 residues.

This clone was found a few times. This chain uses TRBV15 with TRBJ2-1; TRBD2 matches at 7 bases. The V gene end was trimmed by 3 bases and the J gene end by 4 bases; junction bases not matched to a gene: 9. CDR1 and CDR2 from the germline V gene are LNHNV and YYDKDF (reference sequence). There are 16 residues in the CDR3. For the CDR3, the DNA is TGTGCCACCAGCAGTCCCGGGACTAACATTTACAATGAGCAGTTCTTC. Protein sequence: CATSSPGTNIYNEQFF.

This clone showed up just a few times. The rearrangement joins TRBV29-1 to TRBJ2-1, with 9 bases lining up with TRBD2. The germline CDR1 and CDR2 sequences are SQVTM and ANQGSEA. Losses at the gene ends were 1 base for V and 1 base for J; bases not matched to a gene: 5. CDR3 length: 16 amino acids. CDR3: CSVEGLAGLSYNEQFF. The CDR3 DNA is TGCAGCGTTGAAGGGCTAGCGGGATTATCCTACAATGAGCAGTTCTTC.

The chain carries TRBV29-1 and TRBJ1-2; D is unresolved. Germline assignment: CDR1 SQVTM and CDR2 ANQGSEA. The CDR3 loop spans 15 amino acids. Trimming shortened V by 4 bases and J by 8 bases, and 23 bases separated the two germline ends. The CDR3 DNA is TGCAGCGTTGGTTCCCGTTGGGTGCCATCGGGAGGCTACACCTTC. This codes for CSVGSRWVPSGGYTF.

The chain recombines TRBV5-4 with TRBJ1-1, with D tentatively TRBD1 (6 bases). CDR3 size: 14 residues. The germline V gene encodes CDR1 SGHNT and CDR2 YYREEE (reference sequence). V dropped 0 bases and J dropped 1 base, with 7 bases sitting between them. For the CDR3, the DNA is TGTGCCAGCAGCTTGGACAGGGCGAACACTGAAGCTTTCTTT. This encodes CASSLDRANTEAFF.

This sequence joins TRBV12-3 or TRBV12-4 and TRBJ2-7, with D possibly TRBD1 on 5 matching bases. Trimming pared 8 bases from V and 3 bases from J, leaving 11 bases between. The CDR3 spans 12 residues. CDR3 nucleotide sequence: TGTGCCAGCCGTAAGGGGATCTACGAGCAGTACTTC. Encoded protein: CASRKGIYEQYF.

The CDR3: CASSYLAGLANEQFF. The CDR3 DNA follows: TGCGCCAGCAGCTATCTAGCGGGATTGGCCAATGAGCAGTTCTTC. This chain joins TRBV5-1 and TRBJ2-1, with 9 bases matching TRBD2. The CDR3 runs to 15 residues. V lost 3 bases, J lost 6 bases, and 7 bases stayed unmatched. Germline V gene lookup returns CDR1 SGHRS and CDR2 YFSETQ.

The chain uses TRBV6-2 or TRBV6-3 and TRBJ2-1; D is perhaps TRBD2 (5 bases). The length of the CDR3 is 16 residues. In germline, CDR1 is MNHEY, CDR2 SVGEGT. Trimming removed 2 bases at V and 8 bases at J, with 19 bases between. Written as DNA, the CDR3 is TGTGCCAGCAGTTACCTCCTGGGAGACCCCTTTGATGAGCAGTTCTTC. Translating gives CASSYLLGDPFDEQFF.

The chain has TRBV28 and TRBJ2-2; tentative D call: TRBD1 (5 bases). Trimming shortened V by 10 bases and J by 5 bases, and 20 bases separated the two germline ends. From germline, CDR1 is MDHEN and CDR2 SYDVKM. The CDR3 is made up of 15 amino acids. This CDR3 reads CATGPGPEGTGELFF. As DNA, the CDR3 is TGTGCCACCGGCCCAGGGCCCGAAGGGACCGGGGAGCTGTTTTTT.